The clone carrying this TCR beta chain showed up just a few times. Its antigen is unidentified. This sample is drawn from a study of CD4 T cells in relation to SARS-CoV-2 and coronaviruses. Whole-study context: TCR beta CDR3s were sequenced after roughly ten-day antigen culture of PBMCs. The negative reference was HIV-1 Nef peptide pool or peptide-free culture. Shared crossreactive spike epitopes were mapped to their HLA restriction.

Unexposed donor CD4+ T cells date from 2011-2018, before the COVID-19 pandemic. Isolation of CD4+ T cells took place after less than 11 days in culture. As cell numbers allowed, unexposed-donor CD4+ T cells faced SARS-CoV-2 S/N and four cold-coronavirus spikes. With V trimmed by 3 bases and J by 3 bases, 4 bases remained unmatched. This CDR3 spans 16 amino acids. Looked up from germline, CDR1 is ENHRY and CDR2 is SYGVKD. Clones were read by immunoSEQ multiplex PCR, and TCRdb kept only the in-frame ones, dropping some. The table records about 21,000 clones, approximately 70% of them present only once. The rearrangement links TRBV10-3 to TRBJ2-2, with 10 bases that match TRBD1. Sequenced input: CD4+ T cells from PBMCs, cultured in vitro. The source of this sequence is a human donor in good health. The CDR3 loop is CAISDLGTGDTGELFF. The CDR3 region has the DNA TGTGCCATCAGTGATCTGGGGACAGGGGACACCGGGGAGCTGTTTTTT.